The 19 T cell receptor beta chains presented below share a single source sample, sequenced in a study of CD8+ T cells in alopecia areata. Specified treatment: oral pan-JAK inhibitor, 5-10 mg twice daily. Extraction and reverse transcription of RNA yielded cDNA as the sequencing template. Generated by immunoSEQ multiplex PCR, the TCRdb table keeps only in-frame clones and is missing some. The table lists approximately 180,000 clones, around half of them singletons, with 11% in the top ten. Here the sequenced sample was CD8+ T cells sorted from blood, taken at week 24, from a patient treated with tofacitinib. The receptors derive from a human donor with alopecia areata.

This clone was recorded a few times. This CDR3 reads CASSLEGRQETQYF. CDR3 DNA: TGTGCCAGCAGCTTAGAAGGGCGGCAAGAGACCCAGTACTTC. V and J are TRBV7-7 and TRBJ2-5; D unresolved. V shed 1 base and J shed 2 bases, with 8 bases lying between them. Germline V gene data show CDR1 as SSHAT and CDR2 as FNYEAQ (reference sequence). CDR3 length: 14 amino acids.

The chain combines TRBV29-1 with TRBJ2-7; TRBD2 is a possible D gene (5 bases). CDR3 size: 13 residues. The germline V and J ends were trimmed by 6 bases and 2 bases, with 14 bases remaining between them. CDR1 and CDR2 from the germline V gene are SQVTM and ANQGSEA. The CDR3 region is CSVRSGKAYEQYF. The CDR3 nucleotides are TGCAGCGTCCGAAGCGGCAAAGCCTACGAGCAGTACTTC.

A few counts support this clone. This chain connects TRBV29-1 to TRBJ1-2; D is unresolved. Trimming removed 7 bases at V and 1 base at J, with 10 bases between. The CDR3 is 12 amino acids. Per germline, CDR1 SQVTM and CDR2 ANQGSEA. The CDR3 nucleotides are TGCAGCGCCCTGGCCAGTAACTATGGCTACACCTTC. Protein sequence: CSALASNYGYTF.

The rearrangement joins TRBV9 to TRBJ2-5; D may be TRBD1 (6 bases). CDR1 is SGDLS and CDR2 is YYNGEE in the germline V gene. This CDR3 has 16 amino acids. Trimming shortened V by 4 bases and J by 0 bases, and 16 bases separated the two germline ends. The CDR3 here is CASSINRRDNQETQYF. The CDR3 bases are TGTGCCAGCAGCATAAACCGCCGGGACAACCAAGAGACCCAGTACTTC. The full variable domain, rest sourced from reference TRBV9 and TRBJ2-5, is DSGVTQTPKHLITATGQRVTLRCSPRSGDLSVYWYQQSLDQGLQFLIQYYNGEERAKGNILERFSAQQFPDLHSELNLSSLELGDSALYFCASSINRRDNQETQYFGPGTRLLVL.

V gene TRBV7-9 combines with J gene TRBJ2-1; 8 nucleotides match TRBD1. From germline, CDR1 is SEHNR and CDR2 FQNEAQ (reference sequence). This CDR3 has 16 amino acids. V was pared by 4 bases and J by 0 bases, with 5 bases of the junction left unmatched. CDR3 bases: TGTGCCAGCAGCTACCCGGACAGGGACTCCTACAATGAGCAGTTCTTC. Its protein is CASSYPDRDSYNEQFF. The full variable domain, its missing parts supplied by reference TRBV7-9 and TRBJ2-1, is DTGVSQNPRHKITKRGQNVTFRCDPISEHNRLYWYRQTLGQGPEFLTYFQNEAQLEKSRLLSDRFSAERPKGSFSTLEIQRTEQGDSAMYLCASSYPDRDSYNEQFFGPGTRLTVL.

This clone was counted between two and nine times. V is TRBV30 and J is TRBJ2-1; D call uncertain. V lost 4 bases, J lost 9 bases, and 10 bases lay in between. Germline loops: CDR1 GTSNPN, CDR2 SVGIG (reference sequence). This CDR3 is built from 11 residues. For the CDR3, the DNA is TGTGCCTGGACTTTGTCAGCTGAGCAGTTCTTC. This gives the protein CAWTLSAEQFF.

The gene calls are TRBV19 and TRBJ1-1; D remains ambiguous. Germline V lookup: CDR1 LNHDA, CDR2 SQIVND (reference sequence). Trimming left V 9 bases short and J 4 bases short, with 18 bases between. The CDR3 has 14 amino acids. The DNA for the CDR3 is TGTGCCAGCTCCCCAAGGGAGGGAGGCACTGAAGCTTTCTTT. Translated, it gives CASSPREGGTEAFF.

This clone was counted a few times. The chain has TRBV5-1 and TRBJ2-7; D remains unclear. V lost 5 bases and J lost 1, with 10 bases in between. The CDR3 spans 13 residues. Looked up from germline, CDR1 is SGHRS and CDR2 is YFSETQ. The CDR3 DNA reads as TGCGCCAGCAGGGACCACACTTCCTACGAGCAGTACTTC. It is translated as CASRDHTSYEQYF.

DNA for the CDR3: TGTGCCAGCAGTGAAGCTGCGGGTGCCTCCTACGAGCAGTACTTC. Translation: CASSEAAGASYEQYF. The chain couples TRBV6-1 to TRBJ2-7; a weak D match, TRBD2 (5 bases). V lost 0 bases and J 0 bases, leaving 9 bases between the germline ends. This CDR3 contains 15 residues. Germline V CDR1 and CDR2: MNHNS, SASEGT.

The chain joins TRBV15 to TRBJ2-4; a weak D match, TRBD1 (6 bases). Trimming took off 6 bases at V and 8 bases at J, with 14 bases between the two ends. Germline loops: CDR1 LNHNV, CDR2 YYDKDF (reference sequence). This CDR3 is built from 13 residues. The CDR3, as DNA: TGTGCCACCAGGAATACAGGGTGGGACATTCAGTACTTC. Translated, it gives CATRNTGWDIQYF.

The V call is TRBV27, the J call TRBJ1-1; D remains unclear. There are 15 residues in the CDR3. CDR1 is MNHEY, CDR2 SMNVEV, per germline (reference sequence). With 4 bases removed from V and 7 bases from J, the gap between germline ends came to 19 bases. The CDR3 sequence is CASSSPGLRRDEAFF. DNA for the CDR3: TGTGCCAGCAGTTCCCCGGGCCTTAGACGTGATGAAGCTTTCTTT.

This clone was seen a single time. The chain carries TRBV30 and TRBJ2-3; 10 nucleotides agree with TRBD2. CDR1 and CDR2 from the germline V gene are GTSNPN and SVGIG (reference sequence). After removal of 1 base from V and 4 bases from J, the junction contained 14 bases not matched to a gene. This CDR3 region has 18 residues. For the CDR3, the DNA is TGTGCCTGGAGTGGAACCTCATTAGCGGGGGGCGGTGCAGATACGCAGTATTTT. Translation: CAWSGTSLAGGGADTQYF.

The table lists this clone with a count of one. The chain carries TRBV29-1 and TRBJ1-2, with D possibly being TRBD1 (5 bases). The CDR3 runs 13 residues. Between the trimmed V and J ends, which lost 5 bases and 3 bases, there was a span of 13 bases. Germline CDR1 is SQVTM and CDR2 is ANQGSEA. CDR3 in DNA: TGCAGCGTTCCGGAACAGGAATACTATGGCTACACCTTC. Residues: CSVPEQEYYGYTF.

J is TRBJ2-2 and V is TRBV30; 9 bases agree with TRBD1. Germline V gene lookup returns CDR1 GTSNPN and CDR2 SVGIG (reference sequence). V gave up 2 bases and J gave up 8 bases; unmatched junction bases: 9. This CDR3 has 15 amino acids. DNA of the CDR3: TGTGCCTGGAGTCGCGCACAGGGGGCGGTGGGGGAGCTGTTTTTT. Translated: CAWSRAQGAVGELFF.

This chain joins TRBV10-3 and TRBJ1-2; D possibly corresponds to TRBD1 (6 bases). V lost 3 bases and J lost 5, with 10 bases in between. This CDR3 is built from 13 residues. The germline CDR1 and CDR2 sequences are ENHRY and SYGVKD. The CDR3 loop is CAISDQDRYGYTF. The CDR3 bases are TGTGCCATCAGTGACCAGGACAGATATGGCTACACCTTC.

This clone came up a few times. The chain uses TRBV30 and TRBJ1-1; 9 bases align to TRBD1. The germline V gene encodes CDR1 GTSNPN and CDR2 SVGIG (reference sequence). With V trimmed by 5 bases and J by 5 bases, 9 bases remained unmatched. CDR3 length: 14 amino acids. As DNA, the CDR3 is TGTGCCTGGGGGACCGGGACAGGGTGGACTGAAGCTTTCTTT. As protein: CAWGTGTGWTEAFF.

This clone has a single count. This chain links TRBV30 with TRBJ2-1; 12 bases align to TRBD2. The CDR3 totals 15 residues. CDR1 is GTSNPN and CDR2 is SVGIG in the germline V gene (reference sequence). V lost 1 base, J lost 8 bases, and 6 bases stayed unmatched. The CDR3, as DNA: TGTGCCTGGAGTGCTAGCGGGGGGGATGGGGATGAGCAGTTCTTC. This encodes CAWSASGGDGDEQFF.

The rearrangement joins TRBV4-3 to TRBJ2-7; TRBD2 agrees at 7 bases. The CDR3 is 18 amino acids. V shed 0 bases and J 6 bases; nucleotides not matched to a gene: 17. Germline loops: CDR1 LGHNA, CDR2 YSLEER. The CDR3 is CASSQDLRGSGGLAEQYF. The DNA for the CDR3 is TGCGCCAGCAGCCAAGATCTAAGGGGATCGGGGGGTTTGGCCGAGCAGTACTTC.

CDR3 in amino acids: CSALEVDEKLFF. The DNA for the CDR3 is TGCAGCGCCCTAGAGGTCGATGAAAAACTGTTTTTT. The chain carries TRBV29-1 and TRBJ1-4; D is undetermined. CDR1 is SQVTM and CDR2 is ANQGSEA in the germline V gene. The CDR3 covers 12 residues. Trimming stripped 7 bases from V and 6 bases from J, with 12 bases between.